The rows below give T cell receptor beta chains drawn from one sample of a study of OX40 agonist ivuxolimab in advanced cancers. Sequencing was performed with immunoSEQ multiplex PCR; in TCRdb, only in-frame clones are kept and a portion is missing. The sample includes tens of thousands of clones, around four fifths of them seen just once. Sequenced here: CD4+ or CD8+ T cells sorted from blood, sampled in a trial of the OX40 agonist ivuxolimab. The receptor set was obtained from an adult with an advanced solid tumor such as melanoma, head and neck, liver or kidney cancer. The conserved cysteine and the conserved F or W are not part of the CDR3 here. Fields, in order: V gene, D gene, J gene, CDR3 protein. A D gene is named only where the DNA matches it firmly.

>TRBV7-6|-|TRBJ2-3
ASSLGQTTDTQY
>TRBV15|-|TRBJ2-7
ATSRGTSAAYEQY
>TRBV7-8|-|TRBJ2-4
ASSFGFQATSLAKNIQY
>TRBV7-3|TRBD1|TRBJ2-2
ASSSSRDRVITGELF
>TRBV7-6|TRBD2|TRBJ2-1
ASSLDRGGRVAEQF
>TRBV18|TRBD1|TRBJ1-2
ASSPSGQGDGYT
>TRBV15|-|TRBJ2-7
ATSPQRVGSYEQY
>TRBV4-2|-|TRBJ1-6
ASSQDLGGSGSPLH
>TRBV19|TRBD1|TRBJ1-1
ASSLGTGGTPYMGNTEAF
>TRBV4-1|-|TRBJ1-3
ASSQGNSGAGNTIY
>TRBV9|-|TRBJ1-2
ASSPHLSGGGDPSGYT
>TRBV7-3|-|TRBJ2-5
ASSLTRQETQY
>TRBV2|TRBD1|TRBJ1-3
ASSEVGYGEGALLYGNTIY
>TRBV2|TRBD2|TRBJ2-5
ASRGLAGGETQY
>TRBV5-4|TRBD2|TRBJ2-3
ASSLASGSSDTQY
>TRBV11-1|TRBD1|TRBJ1-4
ASSSYGTGDEKLF
>TRBV30|TRBD2|TRBJ2-5
AWSATSGSAETQY
>TRBV4-1|TRBD1|TRBJ1-2
ASSHLGQVYGYT
>TRBV14|-|TRBJ2-3
ASSQDRITQY
>TRBV19|-|TRBJ1-1
ASSMGMLGAEAF
>TRBV5-1|TRBD2|TRBJ2-3
ASSLSGLATSSTDTQY
>TRBV2|-|TRBJ2-3
ASSEQGPEFYTQY
>TRBV6-5|TRBD2|TRBJ2-1
ASSYSGGAAYNEQF
>TRBV5-1|-|TRBJ1-1
ASSLGGTMNTEAF
>TRBV28|-|TRBJ2-1
ASTSSGAASSYNEQF
>TRBV2|-|TRBJ2-5
ASSHDSQETQY
>TRBV28|-|TRBJ1-4
ASTQLGRWEKLF
>TRBV4-3|TRBD2|TRBJ2-3
ASSQVASSGRGNTQY
>TRBV28|-|TRBJ1-5
ASSSPAGSTQPQH
>TRBV30|-|TRBJ2-5
AWTVGETQY
>TRBV6-6|-|TRBJ2-5
ASRAGLKGETQY
>TRBV30|-|TRBJ2-1
AWRGLSSYNEQF
>TRBV5-1|-|TRBJ2-1
ASSGGKTGTPRSNEQF
>TRBV27|TRBD1|TRBJ2-2
ASSLLGQGRNTGELF
>TRBV7-3|TRBD2|TRBJ2-7
ASSSSRTSARAGEQY
>TRBV5-4|-|TRBJ2-7
ASSQDPTEPYEQY
>TRBV29-1|TRBD1|TRBJ1-2
SVEDQGAFGYT
>TRBV28|TRBD1|TRBJ1-2
ASSPPTGGGRYGYT
>TRBV4-2|TRBD2|TRBJ2-2
ASSQDLGAGGPYTGELF